Shown below are 23 T cell receptor beta chains from a single sample sequenced in a study of T cell responses to AZD1222 COVID-19 vaccine. Generated by immunoSEQ multiplex PCR, the TCRdb table keeps only in-frame clones and is missing some. The table shows 100,000 to 150,000 clones, with 80% to 95% occurring only once. The sample consisted of peripheral blood, taken 28 days after the second AZD1222 dose. Source of these receptors: an adult who received the AZD1222 COVID-19 vaccine.

The chain joins TRBV27 to TRBJ1-6; TRBD1 is a possible D gene (6 bases). CDR1 and CDR2 (germline): MNHEY, SMNVEV (reference sequence). This CDR3 is built from 14 residues. V dropped 8 bases and J dropped 6 bases, with 14 bases sitting between them. CDR3 sequence reads: CASGPQGVNSPLHF. The CDR3 DNA reads as TGTGCCAGCGGACCACAGGGCGTTAATTCACCCCTCCACTTT.

The genes are TRBV7-9 and TRBJ1-4; D call uncertain. V was trimmed by 2 bases and J by 5 bases, leaving 15 bases between them. Germline assignment: CDR1 SEHNR and CDR2 FQNEAQ (reference sequence). This CDR3 has 16 residues. The CDR3 bases are TGTGCCAGCAGCTTATCCCCCTTCCCCGGGAATGAAAAACTGTTTTTT. Amino acid sequence: CASSLSPFPGNEKLFF.

J is TRBJ2-2 and V is TRBV19; D remains unclear. Looked up from germline, CDR1 is LNHDA and CDR2 is SQIVND (reference sequence). This CDR3 comprises 13 residues. With 5 bases removed from V and 7 bases from J, the gap between germline ends came to 11 bases. The CDR3 nucleotides are TGTGCCAGTAGTCCCGCTCTCGGCGGGGAGCTGTTTTTT. Encoded protein: CASSPALGGELFF. The whole variable domain, filled in from reference TRBV19 and TRBJ2-2, reads DGGITQSPKYLFRKEGQNVTLSCEQNLNHDAMYWYRQDPGQGLRLIYYSQIVNDFQKGDIAEGYSVSREKKESFPLTVTSAQKNPTAFYLCASSPALGGELFFGEGSRLTVL.

The gene calls are TRBV19 and TRBJ2-3; D is undetermined. CDR1 LNHDA and CDR2 SQIVND come from the germline V gene (reference sequence). The CDR3 contains 14 residues. Deletions cut 3 bases from V and 0 bases from J, with 7 bases between. DNA for the CDR3: TGTGCCAGTAGTATGGGCTACAGCACAGATACGCAGTATTTT. Its protein is CASSMGYSTDTQYF.

The rearrangement links TRBV2 to TRBJ2-7; 9 bases agree with TRBD1. Germline CDR1 SNHLY, CDR2 FYNNEI. Germline trimming cut 5 bases from V and 2 bases from J; bases unmatched to any gene: 4. The CDR3 runs 14 residues. Written as DNA, the CDR3 is TGTGCCAGCAGTAAGGGACAGGGAACCTACGAGCAGTACTTC. Translating it yields CASSKGQGTYEQYF.

The chain combines TRBV15 with TRBJ1-2; D gene ambiguous. From germline, CDR1 is LNHNV and CDR2 YYDKDF (reference sequence). This CDR3 region has 13 residues. Trimming shortened V by 1 base and J by 3 bases, and 6 bases separated the two germline ends. CDR3 protein: CATSRGGDYGYTF. CDR3 bases: TGTGCCACCAGCAGAGGAGGAGACTATGGCTACACCTTC.

The genes are TRBV10-3 and TRBJ1-5; D unresolved. The germline gives CDR1 ENHRY, CDR2 SYGVKD. The length of the CDR3 is 15 residues. V lost 3 bases and J 4 bases, leaving 13 bases between the germline ends. In DNA form, the CDR3 reads TGTGCCATCAGTGATGGGGAGGGCCGAAATCAGCCCCAGCATTTT. It yields the protein CAISDGEGRNQPQHF.

The CDR3 DNA is TGTGCCAGCGGCGGGACAGGGGGCAATCAGCCCCAGCATTTT. This encodes CASGGTGGNQPQHF. V and J are TRBV2 and TRBJ1-5; TRBD1 matches at 10 bases. The length of the CDR3 is 14 residues. The germline gives CDR1 SNHLY, CDR2 FYNNEI. V was clipped by 8 bases and J by 2 bases; unmatched bases: 3.

CDR3 DNA sequence: TGCGCCAGCAGCTTGGAGACCGGTAGCAATCAGCCCCAGCATTTT. It encodes CASSLETGSNQPQHF. The gene calls are TRBV5-1 and TRBJ1-5; no definite D call. The V gene lost 0 bases and the J gene lost 0 bases, with 7 bases spanning the gap. CDR1 and CDR2 (germline): SGHRS, YFSETQ. The CDR3 contains 15 residues.

The rearrangement uses TRBV12-5 and TRBJ1-3; the match to TRBD1 covers 7 bases. Germline V gene data show CDR1 as LGHNT and CDR2 as FRNRAP. The CDR3 has 17 residues. J was trimmed by 3 bases and V by 1 base; bases with no gene match: 9. In DNA, the CDR3 is TGTGCTAGTGGTTTGGGGACGAGACAGGGACGTGGAAACACCATATATTTT. Residues: CASGLGTRQGRGNTIYF.

This clone was detected once. DNA of the CDR3: TGTGCCAGCAGCTTAGTCACAGGGTCCTCCTATGGCTACACCTTC. It yields the protein CASSLVTGSSYGYTF. This chain connects TRBV7-2 to TRBJ1-2, with D perhaps matching TRBD1 (6 bases). The V end lost 1 base, the J end lost 4 bases, and 13 bases lay between the germline ends. This CDR3 contains 15 residues. Germline V gene data show CDR1 as SGHTA and CDR2 as FQGNSA.

The chain uses TRBV11-2 and TRBJ2-1; 8 bases map to TRBD1. This CDR3 has 15 residues. Germline CDR1 SGHAT, CDR2 FQNNGV. The V and J ends lost 4 bases and 2 bases, in that order; junction bases with no gene match: 4. As DNA, the CDR3 is TGTGCCAGCAGCTCGGGACAGGTAACCTACAATGAGCAGTTCTTC. Translated: CASSSGQVTYNEQFF.

The genes are TRBV9 and TRBJ1-3; no firm D call. Germline V gene lookup returns CDR1 SGDLS and CDR2 YYNGEE. The ends were cut back, 0 bases at V and 0 bases at J, with 13 bases in the middle. This CDR3 spans 17 amino acids. This CDR3 reads CASSVDPGGVSGNTIYF. The CDR3 DNA sequence: TGTGCCAGCAGCGTAGATCCAGGTGGCGTCTCTGGAAACACCATATATTTT. The full variable domain, its missing parts supplied by reference TRBV9 and TRBJ1-3, is DSGVTQTPKHLITATGQRVTLRCSPRSGDLSVYWYQQSLDQGLQFLIQYYNGEERAKGNILERFSAQQFPDLHSELNLSSLELGDSALYFCASSVDPGGVSGNTIYFGEGSWLTVV.

J is TRBJ2-7 and V is TRBV18; a possible D gene is TRBD2 (6 bases). CDR3 size: 15 residues. Trimming cost V 4 bases and J 1 base, with 14 bases left between them. The germline V gene has CDR1 KGHSH and CDR2 LQKENI. The CDR3 here is CASSQSGTGSYEQYF. CDR3 bases: TGTGCCAGCTCACAGTCCGGGACTGGGTCCTACGAGCAGTACTTC.

This chain links TRBV12-5 with TRBJ2-1, with 7 bases matching TRBD1. This CDR3 has 18 amino acids. V gave up 0 bases and J gave up 4 bases; unmatched junction bases: 12. Germline V lookup: CDR1 LGHNT, CDR2 FRNRAP. The CDR3 DNA sequence: TGTGCTAGTGGTTTGGTACAGTTAGAGGGGGCGACTTACAATGAGCAGTTCTTC. Translation gives CASGLVQLEGATYNEQFF.

Of note for this clone: The sample contains more than one DNA sequence encoding this CDR3. V is TRBV5-1 and J is TRBJ2-3; D ambiguous. Trimming shortened V by 0 bases and J by 0 bases, and 8 bases separated the two germline ends. Per germline, CDR1 SGHRS and CDR2 YFSETQ. This CDR3 has 15 amino acids. CDR3 sequence: CASSLGSPSTDTQYF. The CDR3 DNA reads TGCGCCAGCAGCTTGGGCTCACCTAGCACAGATACGCAGTATTTT.

The rearrangement uses TRBV6-5 and TRBJ1-2; TRBD1 matches 7 bases. Trimming at V came to 7 bases and at J to 3 bases, leaving 11 bases not matched to a gene. CDR3 length: 15 amino acids. Germline V CDR1 and CDR2: MNHEY, SVGAGI. The CDR3 region has the DNA TGTGCCAGCAAGTCAAAAACAGGGGATCACTATGGCTACACCTTC. The encoded protein is CASKSKTGDHYGYTF.

The rearrangement joins TRBV25-1 to TRBJ1-1, with 7 bases lining up with TRBD1. The V segment lost 4 bases and the J segment 1 base; nucleotides outside the gene matches: 3. Germline CDR1 and CDR2: MGHDK and SYGVNS. This CDR3 comprises 14 residues. CDR3 amino acids: CASSVAGGNTEAFF. CDR3 nucleotides: TGTGCCAGCAGTGTGGCAGGGGGGAACACTGAAGCTTTCTTT.

This clone was recorded only once. The V and J genes are TRBV14 and TRBJ2-5, with TRBD2 matching over 9 bases. The CDR3 consists of 17 residues. CDR1 and CDR2 from the germline V gene are SGHDN and FVKESK. With V trimmed by 3 bases and J by 5 bases, 13 bases remained unmatched. The CDR3 sequence: CASSHQTGTSHEETQYF. The DNA for the CDR3 is TGTGCCAGCAGCCACCAGACCGGGACTAGCCACGAGGAGACCCAGTACTTC. Full variable domain (missing parts from reference TRBV14 and TRBJ2-5): EAGVTQFPSHSVIEKGQTVTLRCDPISGHDNLYWYRRVMGKEIKFLLHFVKESKQDESGMPNNRFLAERTGGTYSTLKVQPAELEDSGVYFCASSHQTGTSHEETQYFGPGTRLLVL.

The chain recombines TRBV19 with TRBJ1-3, with unresolved D. The V and J ends lost 5 bases and 12 bases respectively, with 11 bases between them. The CDR3 consists of 11 residues. Germline V gene lookup returns CDR1 LNHDA and CDR2 SQIVND (reference sequence). The CDR3 protein is CASSSPGFIYF. The DNA for the CDR3 is TGTGCCAGTAGTTCTCCGGGTTTCATATATTTT.

V usage is TRBV7-3 and J usage is TRBJ2-3; D unresolved. V lost 0 bases and J 8 bases, leaving 9 bases between the germline ends. Germline V gene lookup returns CDR1 SGHTA and CDR2 FQGTGA. CDR3 length: 13 amino acids. The CDR3 protein is CASSLTTPGTQYF. CDR3 coding DNA: TGTGCCAGCAGCTTAACGACTCCCGGTACGCAGTATTTT. Full variable domain (remainder filled in from reference TRBV7-3 and TRBJ2-3): GAGVSQTPSNKVTEKGKYVELRCDPISGHTALYWYRQSLGQGPEFLIYFQGTGAADDSGLPNDRFFAVRPEGSVSTLKIQRTERGDSAVYLCASSLTTPGTQYFGPGTRLTVL.

The chain combines TRBV18 with TRBJ2-2, with TRBD1 matching 9 bases. The ends lost 2 bases at V and 4 bases at J; junction bases unmatched: 8. This CDR3 region has 17 residues. Germline CDR1 and CDR2: KGHSH and LQKENI. CDR3 protein: CASSPGTGKDTTGELFF. The CDR3 region has the DNA TGTGCCAGCTCACCAGGGACAGGGAAAGATACCACCGGGGAGCTGTTTTTT.

V and J are TRBV11-2 and TRBJ1-2, with TRBD1 matching over 9 bases. CDR1 and CDR2 (germline): SGHAT, FQNNGV. This CDR3 region has 17 residues. J lost 3 bases, V lost 1 base, and 9 bases had no gene match. CDR3 region: CASSLGQGVRGYYGYTF. The DNA of the CDR3 is TGTGCCAGCAGCTTAGGACAGGGGGTGAGGGGCTACTATGGCTACACCTTC.